This T cell receptor beta chain was sequenced for a study of spatial heterogeneity in lung cancer. Time point in this sample: blood at routine non-recurrence follow-up after resection. The CDR3 loop spans 15 amino acids. V lost 2 bases and J 5 bases, leaving 18 bases between the germline ends. Germline V gene sequence: CDR1 DFQATT, CDR2 SNEGSKA (reference sequence). This clonotype was seen a few times. One entry per CDR3 protein, called by TCRdb with MiXCR from the 5' RACE reads. The data show about 94,000 distinct CDR3 sequences, 19% seen once. The source was PBMCs, collected at follow-up. The source is a male donor with early-stage non-small cell lung cancer. This chain connects TRBV20-1 to TRBJ1-1; D gene unclear. CDR3 sequence: CSARPSDKQRTEAFF. The CDR3 DNA reads as TGCAGTGCTAGACCGTCTGACAAGCAGAGGACTGAAGCTTTCTTT.